This is a list of T cell receptor beta chains from one sample in a study of cytomegalovirus exposure and HLA in healthy donors. Produced via immunoSEQ multiplex PCR; TCRdb's table is partial and in-frame only. The sample has around 150,000 clones; 72% are singletons. The sample comprised PBMCs. The receptors originated from a man aged 50-59 years in good health and CMV-seropositive. Each CDR3 is given with its conserved first and last residue. The D gene is left open where the match is weak. Clone size appears in some rows only: once, few, many, or a class for an expanded clone.

>TRBJ2-5|NA|13|TRBV5-5|NA
TGTGCCAGCAGCTTGCTGTACCAAGAGACCCAGTACTTC
CASSLLYQETQYF
>TRBJ2-1|NA|11|TRBV7-2|NA
TGTGCCAGCAGCTTGACAATCGAGCAGTTCTTC
CASSLTIEQFF
>TRBJ2-1|TRBD2|14|TRBV6-4|NA
TGTGCCAGCTCCCCGGGACTAGCCTACAATGAGCAGTTCTTC
CASSPGLAYNEQFF
>TRBJ2-7|TRBD1|17|TRBV4-3|NA
TGCGCCAGCAGCCACTCCTTGACAGGGGTCGATACTTACGAGCAGTACTTC
CASSHSLTGVDTYEQYF
>TRBJ2-2|NA|13|TRBV5-1|NA
TGCGCCAGCACCCGCCCAGGAAGCGGGGAGCTGTTTTTT
CASTRPGSGELFF
>TRBJ2-5|NA|16|TRBV5-1|NA
TGCGCCAGCAGCTTGAGGGCAGGGGAAATTCAAGAGACCCAGTACTTC
CASSLRAGEIQETQYF
>TRBJ1-1|TRBD1|14|TRBV6-5|NA
TGTGCCAGCAGTTACTCCGACAGGGAGTTTGAAGCTTTCTTT
CASSYSDREFEAFF
>TRBJ1-5|NA|15|TRBV6-6|NA
TGTGCCAGCAGTTCCCGGGAGGGGGGGAATCAGCCCCAGCATTTT
CASSSREGGNQPQHF
>TRBJ1-2|NA|14|TRBV19|few
TGTGCCAGTAGTATAGCGGTGGGCAACTATGGCTACACCTTC
CASSIAVGNYGYTF
>TRBJ2-1|TRBD2|15|TRBV6-5|NA
TGTGCCAGCCGAAATACAGCGGGAGGGCCGCATGAGCAGTTCTTC
CASRNTAGGPHEQFF
>TRBJ2-2|NA|14|TRBV6-4|NA
TGTGCCAGCAGTCCATCGCGAGACACCGGGGAGCTGTTTTTT
CASSPSRDTGELFF
>TRBJ1-1|NA|17|TRBV7-9|NA
TGTGCCAGCAGCTTAAGGGCGGCAGGGAAGATGAACACTGAAGCTTTCTTT
CASSLRAAGKMNTEAFF
>TRBJ1-2|NA|14|TRBV7-8|NA
TGTGCCAGCAGCTTGACACCCGGAGGGAACGGCTACACCTTC
CASSLTPGGNGYTF
>TRBJ1-1|NA|14|TRBV6-1|few
TGTGCCAGCAGTGATCGGTGGGGAGGCACTGAAGCTTTCTTT
CASSDRWGGTEAFF
>TRBJ2-1|NA|16|TRBV27|NA
TGTGCCAGCAGACCCACATGGCGGGTGCCGGGGAATGAGCAGTTCTTC
CASRPTWRVPGNEQFF
>TRBJ1-1|NA|14|TRBV10-2|few
TGCGCCAGCATATCGGAGAGGGCAACTCCTGAAGCTTTCTTT
CASISERATPEAFF
>TRBJ2-7|NA|16|TRBV18|NA
TGTGCCAGCTCACCGGGGGGTAGCGCTCCGCCCTACGAGCAGTACTTC
CASSPGGSAPPYEQYF
>TRBJ2-1|TRBD2|16|TRBV25-1|once
TGTGCCAGCAGTATAATAGCGGGGCGCTCCTACAATGAGCAGTTCTTC
CASSIIAGRSYNEQFF